This TCR beta chain emerged from a study of blood T cell repertoires in COVID-19. Overall study: The study drew acute and convalescent COVID-19 samples from the United States, Italy and Spain. T cells, B-cell-depleted T cells, or PBMCs provided the cDNA or gDNA that served as material.

Original analysis: Estimation of nucleated cell counts relied on the amplification of reference gene primers. Generated by immunoSEQ multiplex PCR, the TCRdb table keeps only in-frame clones and is missing some. The D gene and trimming were derived from the DNA, and the V and J assignments and clone size from that table. The table has over 75,000 clones, 75% to 85% seen once. The CDR3 is 14 amino acids. Per the germline V gene, CDR1 is LGHDT and CDR2 is YNNKEL (reference sequence). The ends were cut back, 5 bases at V and 5 bases at J, with 10 bases in the middle. The sequence was collected from a woman in her seventies with acute or convalescent COVID-19. This chain uses TRBV3-1 (or the pseudogene TRBV3-2) with TRBJ1-6; D remains ambiguous. Material: peripheral blood. The CDR3 reads CASSAAVNNSPLHF. The CDR3 DNA sequence: TGTGCCAGCAGCGCGGCGGTAAATAATTCACCCCTCCACTTT.